This is a list of T cell receptor beta chains from one sample in a study of control samples from healthy donors and cancer patients. TCRdb's copy holds only in-frame clones and misses some; the assay was immunoSEQ multiplex PCR. The data show under 200,000 clones, with roughly 93% seen just once and roughly 4% held by the top ten. Sequenced material: blood. Receptors were obtained from a woman in her fifties or sixties in good health. Each CDR3 is given without its conserved first and last residue. The order of the fields is clone size, V gene, J gene, CDR3 protein. A row's size may be missing; if present it is once, few, many or a size class.

NA	TRBV2	TRBJ1-2	ASSLVGTNYGYT
NA	TRBV7-2	TRBJ2-7	ASSFTGGAWEQY
NA	TRBV12-3/TRBV12-4	TRBJ1-3	ASSPAGRNTIY
NA	TRBV30	TRBJ1-6	AWSATGGSPLH
once	TRBV4-3	TRBJ2-2	ASSHTSAGELF
NA	TRBV6-5	TRBJ1-5	ASSYSSSGRDQPQH
once	TRBV4-1	TRBJ2-5	ASSQDYGTQY
NA	TRBV6-2/TRBV6-3	TRBJ2-7	ASSVEGEQY
NA	TRBV7-2	TRBJ2-7	ASSFGAGGRLGEQY
few	TRBV18	TRBJ1-5	ASSPSTARDNQPQH
NA	TRBV4-2	TRBJ1-1	ASSQIREAEAF
NA	TRBV11-2	TRBJ1-2	ASSLDQDGSYGYT
NA	TRBV7-8	TRBJ2-1	ASSRRLEQF
once	TRBV3-1/TRBV3-2	TRBJ2-2	ASPLGGAHRELF
once	TRBV6-2/TRBV6-3	TRBJ2-7	ASSYSWTGVI
NA	TRBV15	TRBJ1-2	ATSRAGTASNYGYT
NA	TRBV7-9	TRBJ1-2	ASVPWGTTRSYEGYT
NA	TRBV25-1	TRBJ1-6	ASSDPGQGSYNSPLH
NA	TRBV25-1	TRBJ1-2	ASSPGDRESYGYT
NA	TRBV7-8	TRBJ2-2	ASSVTSTTGELF
NA	TRBV25-1	TRBJ1-5	ASSDQQGPNQPQH
NA	TRBV12-5	TRBJ1-5	ASGLAVNQPQH
NA	TRBV20-1	TRBJ2-5	SASAKTQY
NA	TRBV7-9	TRBJ1-1	ASSIGQGMNTEAF
NA	TRBV19	TRBJ1-6	ASSDRSSYNSPLH
NA	TRBV18	TRBJ2-2	ASSPTTGTEGLF
once	TRBV19	TRBJ1-2	ASSPDRGYGGYT